Following are 12 T cell receptor beta chains from one sample sequenced in a study of shared clonotypes between healthy human individuals. Here immunoSEQ multiplex PCR was the method, and the copy in TCRdb shows in-frame clones only, minus some. The data hold roughly 2,500,000 clones, with more than 85% observed a single time. The sequenced sample consisted of naive CD4+ T cells from PBMCs. Indicated subset: CD45RA+ positively selected. Receptors were obtained from a man younger than 30 in good health. Some clones in this sample may be carry-over from other donors' samples.

The chain uses TRBV10-3 and TRBJ1-4; the D gene is possibly TRBD1 (5 bases). V was clipped by 10 bases and J by 2 bases, with 11 bases between them. Germline values: CDR1 ENHRY, CDR2 SYGVKD. This CDR3 has 13 amino acids. CDR3 sequence reads: CATSGSTNEKLFF. The CDR3 DNA sequence: TGTGCCACCTCAGGGTCGACTAATGAAAAACTGTTTTTT.

The chain carries TRBV7-2 and TRBJ2-7, with D unclear. The CDR3 has 15 residues. The ends were cut back, 4 bases at V and 1 base at J, with 14 bases in the middle. CDR1 and CDR2 (germline): SGHTA, FQGNSA. As DNA, the CDR3 is TGTGCCAGCAGCTCCCCCCCAAGCCAGTCCTACGAGCAGTACTTC. Translation: CASSSPPSQSYEQYF.

V gene TRBV6-6 combines with J gene TRBJ2-3, with 11 nucleotides matching TRBD2. CDR1 and CDR2 (germline): MNHNY, SVGAGI (reference sequence). Trimming at V came to 5 bases and at J to 3 bases, leaving 7 bases not matched to a gene. The CDR3 runs to 16 residues. CDR3 protein: CASSPPLAGGTDTQYF. The CDR3 DNA reads TGTGCCAGCAGTCCCCCGCTAGCGGGAGGAACAGATACGCAGTATTTT.

V is TRBV5-1 and J is TRBJ1-1, with 7 bases aligning to TRBD1. The CDR3 has 14 residues. Trimming took 3 bases from V and 4 from J; bases not matched to a gene: 6. Germline CDR1 is SGHRS and CDR2 is YFSETQ. The CDR3 region is CASSSTSGGTEAFF. The DNA of the CDR3 is TGCGCCAGCAGCTCCACCTCAGGGGGCACTGAAGCTTTCTTT.

CDR3 loop: CASSFLTREEPQHF. The CDR3 region has the DNA TGTGCCAGCAGTTTTTTAACACGGGAGGAGCCCCAGCATTTT. The chain is built from TRBV28 and TRBJ1-5; D not resolved. V gave up 3 bases and J gave up 8 bases, with 14 bases separating them. The CDR3 runs to 14 residues. Germline V gene sequence: CDR1 MDHEN, CDR2 SYDVKM.

J is TRBJ2-7 and V is TRBV10-3, with D perhaps matching TRBD1 (5 bases). The V gene lost 6 bases and the J gene lost 5 bases, with 17 bases spanning the gap. The CDR3 length is 14 residues. The germline V gene has CDR1 ENHRY and CDR2 SYGVKD. CDR3 sequence (DNA): TGTGCCATCAGGGCCGGCACAGGCCCCGACGAGCAGTACTTC. Protein sequence: CAIRAGTGPDEQYF.

This clone showed up just once. Other DNA sequences in this sample translate to the same CDR3. The CDR3 sequence: CASSPSLGYEQYF. CDR3 in DNA: TGTGCCAGCTCACCATCCCTCGGCTACGAGCAGTACTTC. The chain joins TRBV18 to TRBJ2-7; D is uncertain. Trimming shortened V by 2 bases and J by 3 bases, and 8 bases separated the two germline ends. The length of the CDR3 is 13 residues. CDR1 KGHSH and CDR2 LQKENI come from the germline V gene.

The genes are TRBV28 and TRBJ1-5; D is ambiguous. The CDR3 extends over 15 amino acids. From germline, CDR1 is MDHEN and CDR2 SYDVKM. Trimming took off 5 bases at V and 1 base at J, with 12 bases between the two ends. The CDR3 coding sequence is TGTGCCAGCAGTAGGACCGTCCCGAGCAATCAGCCCCAGCATTTT. It yields the protein CASSRTVPSNQPQHF.

On this clone itself: The same CDR3 also results from other DNA sequences found in this sample. This chain joins TRBV5-1 and TRBJ2-7; 13 nucleotides align to TRBD2. Germline V gives CDR1 SGHRS, CDR2 YFSETQ. This CDR3 contains 16 residues. The V segment lost 0 bases and the J segment 2 bases; nucleotides outside the gene matches: 2. CDR3 sequence reads: CASSLEGLAGAYEQYF. The DNA for the CDR3 is TGCGCCAGCAGCTTGGAAGGACTAGCGGGAGCCTACGAGCAGTACTTC. Based on the CDR3 plus reference TRBV5-1 and TRBJ2-7, the full variable domain is KAGVTQTPRYLIKTRGQQVTLSCSPISGHRSVSWYQQTPGQGLQFLFEYFSETQRNKGNFPGRFSGRQFSNSRSEMNVSTLELGDSALYLCASSLEGLAGAYEQYFGPGTRLTVT.

The rearrangement joins TRBV9 to TRBJ2-2, with D possibly TRBD2 on 7 matching bases. Germline loops: CDR1 SGDLS, CDR2 YYNGEE. The CDR3 totals 16 residues. V dropped 0 bases and J dropped 4 bases, with 13 bases sitting between them. The CDR3 DNA follows: TGTGCCAGCAGCGTAGTGGGGGGGCCCTCCACCGGGGAGCTGTTTTTT. This sequence encodes CASSVVGGPSTGELFF.

In the case of this clone: This same CDR3 is encoded by further DNA sequences in the sample. The chain joins TRBV2 to TRBJ2-5, with TRBD2 matching over 13 bases. The CDR3 spans 15 residues. J was trimmed by 3 bases and V by 5 bases; bases with no gene match: 3. Germline V gene data show CDR1 as SNHLY and CDR2 as FYNNEI. CDR3 in amino acids: CASSSTSGREETQYF. The CDR3 DNA sequence: TGTGCCAGCAGTTCCACTAGCGGGAGGGAAGAGACCCAGTACTTC.

The chain joins TRBV5-1 to TRBJ1-4; D may be TRBD1 (5 bases). The germline V gene encodes CDR1 SGHRS and CDR2 YFSETQ. There are 15 residues in the CDR3. V lost 3 bases, J lost 0 bases, and 9 bases lay in between. CDR3 nucleotides: TGCGCCAGCAGCTCACAGGCTGCAACTAATGAAAAACTGTTTTTT. It is translated as CASSSQAATNEKLFF.